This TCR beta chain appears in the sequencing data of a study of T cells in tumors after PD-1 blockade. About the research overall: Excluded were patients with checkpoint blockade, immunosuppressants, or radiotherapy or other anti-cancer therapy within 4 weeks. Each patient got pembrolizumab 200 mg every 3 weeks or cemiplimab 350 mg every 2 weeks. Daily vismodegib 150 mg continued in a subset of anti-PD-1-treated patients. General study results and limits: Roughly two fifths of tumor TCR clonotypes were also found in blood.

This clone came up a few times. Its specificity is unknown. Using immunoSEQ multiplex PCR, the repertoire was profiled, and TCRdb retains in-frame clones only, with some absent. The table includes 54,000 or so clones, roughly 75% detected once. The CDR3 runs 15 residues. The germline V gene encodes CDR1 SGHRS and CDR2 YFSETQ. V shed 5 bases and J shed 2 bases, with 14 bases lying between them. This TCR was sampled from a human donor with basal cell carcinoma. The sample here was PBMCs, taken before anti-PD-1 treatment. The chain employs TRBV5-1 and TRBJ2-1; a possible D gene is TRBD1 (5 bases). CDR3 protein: CASRVEQVTYNEQFF. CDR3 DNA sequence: TGCGCCAGCAGAGTAGAACAGGTCACCTACAATGAGCAGTTCTTC.